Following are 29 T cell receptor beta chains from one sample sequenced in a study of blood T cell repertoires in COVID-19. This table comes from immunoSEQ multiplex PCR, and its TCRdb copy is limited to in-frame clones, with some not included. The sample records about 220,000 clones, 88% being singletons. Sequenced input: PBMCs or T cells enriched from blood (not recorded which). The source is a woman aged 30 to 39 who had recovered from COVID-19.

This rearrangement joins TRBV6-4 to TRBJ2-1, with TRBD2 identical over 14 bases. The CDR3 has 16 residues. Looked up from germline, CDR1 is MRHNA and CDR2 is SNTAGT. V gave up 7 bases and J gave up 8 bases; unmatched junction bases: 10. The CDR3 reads CASMGTSGGPLHEQFF. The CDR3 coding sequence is TGTGCCAGCATGGGGACTAGCGGGGGCCCCCTCCATGAGCAGTTCTTC.

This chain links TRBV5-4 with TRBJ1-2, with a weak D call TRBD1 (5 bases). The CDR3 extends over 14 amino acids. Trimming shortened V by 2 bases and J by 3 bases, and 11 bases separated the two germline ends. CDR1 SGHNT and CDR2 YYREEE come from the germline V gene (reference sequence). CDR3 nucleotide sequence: TGTGCCAGCAGCTTAGGAGGGGAAGACTATGGCTACACCTTC. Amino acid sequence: CASSLGGEDYGYTF.

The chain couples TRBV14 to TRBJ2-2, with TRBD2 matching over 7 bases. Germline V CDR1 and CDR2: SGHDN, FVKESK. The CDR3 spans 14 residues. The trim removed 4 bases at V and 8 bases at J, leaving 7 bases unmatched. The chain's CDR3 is CASSLRLAKGELFF. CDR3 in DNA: TGTGCCAGCAGCCTCAGACTAGCTAAGGGGGAGCTGTTTTTT.

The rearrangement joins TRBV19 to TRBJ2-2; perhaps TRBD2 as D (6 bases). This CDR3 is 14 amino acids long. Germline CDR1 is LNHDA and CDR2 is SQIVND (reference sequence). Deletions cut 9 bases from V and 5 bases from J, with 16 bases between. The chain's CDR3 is CASGTTGRTGELFF. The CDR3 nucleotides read TGTGCCAGCGGCACGACGGGGAGGACCGGGGAGCTGTTTTTT.

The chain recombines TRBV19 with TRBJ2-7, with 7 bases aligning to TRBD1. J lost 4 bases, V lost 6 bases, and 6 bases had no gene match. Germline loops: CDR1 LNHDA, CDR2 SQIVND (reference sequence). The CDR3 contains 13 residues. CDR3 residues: CASRPPQGYEQYF. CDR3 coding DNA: TGTGCCAGTAGACCCCCACAGGGGTACGAGCAGTACTTC.

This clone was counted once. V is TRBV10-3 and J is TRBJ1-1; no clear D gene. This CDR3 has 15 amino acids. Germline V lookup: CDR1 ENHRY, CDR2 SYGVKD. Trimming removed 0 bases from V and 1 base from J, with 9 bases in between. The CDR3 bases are TGTGCCATCAGTGAGTCGGCGGCTGGGAACACTGAAGCTTTCTTT. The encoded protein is CAISESAAGNTEAFF.

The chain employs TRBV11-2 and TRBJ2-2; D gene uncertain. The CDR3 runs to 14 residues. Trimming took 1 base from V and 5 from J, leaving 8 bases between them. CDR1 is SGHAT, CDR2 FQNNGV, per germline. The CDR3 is CASSLVRSTGELFF. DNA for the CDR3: TGTGCCAGCAGCTTAGTTCGGTCGACCGGGGAGCTGTTTTTT.

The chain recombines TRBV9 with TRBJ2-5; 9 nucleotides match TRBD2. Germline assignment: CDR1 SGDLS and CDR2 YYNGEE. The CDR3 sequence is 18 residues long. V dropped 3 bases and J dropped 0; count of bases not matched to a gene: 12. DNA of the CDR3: TGTGCCAGCAGCGACTCGGGCGGGGGGGCCGCGTACCAAGAGACCCAGTACTTC. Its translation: CASSDSGGGAAYQETQYF.

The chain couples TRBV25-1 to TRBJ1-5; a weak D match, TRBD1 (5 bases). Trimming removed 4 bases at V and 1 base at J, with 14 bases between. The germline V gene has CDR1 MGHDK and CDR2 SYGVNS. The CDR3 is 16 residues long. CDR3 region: CASSAAGTVSNQPQHF. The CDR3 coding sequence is TGTGCCAGCAGTGCGGCGGGGACGGTGAGCAATCAGCCCCAGCATTTT.

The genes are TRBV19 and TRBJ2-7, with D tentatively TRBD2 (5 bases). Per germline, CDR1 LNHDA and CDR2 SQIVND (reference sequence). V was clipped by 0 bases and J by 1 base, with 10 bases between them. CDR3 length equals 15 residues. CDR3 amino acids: CASSIDKGRSYEQYF. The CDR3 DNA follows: TGTGCCAGTAGTATAGATAAAGGGAGATCCTACGAGCAGTACTTC.

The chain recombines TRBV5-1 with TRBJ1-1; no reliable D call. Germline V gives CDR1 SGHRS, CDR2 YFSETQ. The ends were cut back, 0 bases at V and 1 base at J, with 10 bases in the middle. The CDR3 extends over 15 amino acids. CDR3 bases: TGCGCCAGCAGCTTGGTGAGGGCGGGGAACACTGAAGCTTTCTTT. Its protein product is CASSLVRAGNTEAFF.

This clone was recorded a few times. DNA of the CDR3: TGTGCCAGCTCACCCTCGAACGGTGGGGCCAACGTCCTGACTTTC. The encoded protein is CASSPSNGGANVLTF. The V and J genes are TRBV18 and TRBJ2-6; no definite D call. V lost 3 bases and J lost 3, with 9 bases in between. There are 15 residues in the CDR3. Germline CDR1 is KGHSH and CDR2 is LQKENI.

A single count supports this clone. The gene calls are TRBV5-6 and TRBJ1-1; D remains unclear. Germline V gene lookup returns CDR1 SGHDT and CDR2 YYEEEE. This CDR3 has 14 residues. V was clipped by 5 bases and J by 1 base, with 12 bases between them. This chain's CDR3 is CASRDLSQNTEAFF. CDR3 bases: TGTGCCAGCAGAGATCTTTCACAGAACACTGAAGCTTTCTTT.

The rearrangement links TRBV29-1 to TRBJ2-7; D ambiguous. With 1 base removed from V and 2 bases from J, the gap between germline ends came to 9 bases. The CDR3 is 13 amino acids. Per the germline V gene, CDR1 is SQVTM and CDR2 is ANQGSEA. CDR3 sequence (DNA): TGCAGCGTTGAAGGTCCAGATACCTACGAGCAGTACTTC. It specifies CSVEGPDTYEQYF.

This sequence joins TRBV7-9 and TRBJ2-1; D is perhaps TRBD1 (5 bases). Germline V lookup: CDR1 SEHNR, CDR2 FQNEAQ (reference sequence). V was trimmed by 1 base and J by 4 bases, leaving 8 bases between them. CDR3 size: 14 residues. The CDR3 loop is CASSLGQIYNEQFF. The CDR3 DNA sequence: TGTGCCAGCAGCTTAGGACAGATTTACAATGAGCAGTTCTTC.

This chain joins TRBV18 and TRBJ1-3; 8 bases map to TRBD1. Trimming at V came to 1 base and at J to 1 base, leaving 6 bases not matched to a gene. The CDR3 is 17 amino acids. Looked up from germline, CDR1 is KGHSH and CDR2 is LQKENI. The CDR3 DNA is TGTGCCAGCTCACCACTCGGACAGGGTTCTTCTGGAAACACCATATATTTT. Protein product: CASSPLGQGSSGNTIYF.

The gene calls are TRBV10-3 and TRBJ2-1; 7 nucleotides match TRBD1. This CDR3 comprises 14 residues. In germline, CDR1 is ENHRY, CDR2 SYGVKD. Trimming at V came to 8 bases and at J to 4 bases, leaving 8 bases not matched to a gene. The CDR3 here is CAIGPGQKYNEQFF. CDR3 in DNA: TGTGCCATCGGACCGGGACAGAAGTACAATGAGCAGTTCTTC.

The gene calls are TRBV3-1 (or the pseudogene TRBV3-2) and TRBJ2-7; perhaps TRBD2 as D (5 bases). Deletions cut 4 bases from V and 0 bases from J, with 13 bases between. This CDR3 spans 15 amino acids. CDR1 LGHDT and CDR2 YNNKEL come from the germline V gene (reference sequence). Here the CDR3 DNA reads TGTGCCAGCAGCCGACGTCCCGGGGTCTCCTACGAGCAGTACTTC. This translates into CASSRRPGVSYEQYF.

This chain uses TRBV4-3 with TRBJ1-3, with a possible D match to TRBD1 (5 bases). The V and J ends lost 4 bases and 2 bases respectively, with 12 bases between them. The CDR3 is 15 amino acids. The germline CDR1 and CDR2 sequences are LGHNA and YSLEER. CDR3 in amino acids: CASSPDARAGNTIYF. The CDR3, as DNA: TGCGCCAGCAGCCCCGACGCCAGGGCTGGAAACACCATATATTTT.

The chain's CDR3 is CASSQDRTGTADTQYF. CDR3 DNA: TGTGCCAGCAGCCAGGACCGGACAGGGACCGCAGATACGCAGTATTTT. The chain uses TRBV3-1 (or the pseudogene TRBV3-2) and TRBJ2-3; 8 positions agree with TRBD1. There are 16 residues in the CDR3. V gave up 3 bases and J gave up 4 bases; unmatched junction bases: 9. Germline V gives CDR1 LGHDT, CDR2 YNNKEL (reference sequence).

The CDR3 DNA reads TGTGCCAGCAGCCCCTCCCCGGGTGACACCGGGGAGCTGTTTTTT. Translating it yields CASSPSPGDTGELFF. The V call is TRBV9, the J call TRBJ2-2; D remains unclear. Trimming took off 4 bases at V and 3 bases at J, with 13 bases between the two ends. From germline, CDR1 is SGDLS and CDR2 YYNGEE. This CDR3 is built from 15 residues.

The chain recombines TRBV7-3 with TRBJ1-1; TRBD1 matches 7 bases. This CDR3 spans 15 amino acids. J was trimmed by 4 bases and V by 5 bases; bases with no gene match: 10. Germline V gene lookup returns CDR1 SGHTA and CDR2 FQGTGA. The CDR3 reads CASSPTGSGGTEAFF. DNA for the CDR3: TGTGCCAGCAGCCCGACAGGGAGTGGGGGCACTGAAGCTTTCTTT.

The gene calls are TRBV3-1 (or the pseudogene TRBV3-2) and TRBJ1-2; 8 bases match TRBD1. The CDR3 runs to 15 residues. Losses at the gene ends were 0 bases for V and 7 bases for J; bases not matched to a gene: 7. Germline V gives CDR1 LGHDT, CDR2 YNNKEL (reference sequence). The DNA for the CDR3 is TGTGCCAGCAGCCAAGAAGGACAGGGATTGGGTGGCTACACCTTC. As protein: CASSQEGQGLGGYTF.

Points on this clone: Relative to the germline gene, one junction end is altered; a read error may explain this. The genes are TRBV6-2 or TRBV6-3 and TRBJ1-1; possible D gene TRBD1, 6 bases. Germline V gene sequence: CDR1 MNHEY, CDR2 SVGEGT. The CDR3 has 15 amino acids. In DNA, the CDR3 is TGTGCCAGCAGCTACTATTGGACAGAGAACACTGAAGCTTTCTTT. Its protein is CASSYYWTENTEAFF.

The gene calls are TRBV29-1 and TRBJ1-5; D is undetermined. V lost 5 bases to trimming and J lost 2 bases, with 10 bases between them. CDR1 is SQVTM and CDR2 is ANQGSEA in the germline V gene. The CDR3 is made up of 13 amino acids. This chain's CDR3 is CSVKEVGNQPQHF. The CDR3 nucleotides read TGCAGCGTTAAGGAGGTAGGCAATCAGCCCCAGCATTTT.

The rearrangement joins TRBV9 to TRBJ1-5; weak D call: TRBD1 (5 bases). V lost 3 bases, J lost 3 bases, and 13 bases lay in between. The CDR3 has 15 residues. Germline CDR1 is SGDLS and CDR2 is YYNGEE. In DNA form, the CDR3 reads TGTGCCAGCAGCGGGGGGGGACTGGTCAATCAGCCCCAGCATTTT. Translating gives CASSGGGLVNQPQHF.

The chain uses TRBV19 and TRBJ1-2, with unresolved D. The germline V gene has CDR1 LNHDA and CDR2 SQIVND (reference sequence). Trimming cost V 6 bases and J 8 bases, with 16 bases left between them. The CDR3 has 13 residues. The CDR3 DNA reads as TGTGCCAGTAGGATACCCTTTGAGGAGGGCTACACCTTC. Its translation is CASRIPFEEGYTF.

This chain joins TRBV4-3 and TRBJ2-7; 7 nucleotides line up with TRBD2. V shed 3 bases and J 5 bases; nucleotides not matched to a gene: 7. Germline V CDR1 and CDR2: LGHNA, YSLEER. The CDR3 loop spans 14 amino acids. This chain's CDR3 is CASSQRGRLNEQYF. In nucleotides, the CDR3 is TGCGCCAGCAGCCAGCGGGGGAGACTGAACGAGCAGTACTTC.

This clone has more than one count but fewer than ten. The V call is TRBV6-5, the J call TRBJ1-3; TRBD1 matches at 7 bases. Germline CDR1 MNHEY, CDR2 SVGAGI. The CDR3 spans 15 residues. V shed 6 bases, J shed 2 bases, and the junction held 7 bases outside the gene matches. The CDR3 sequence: CASRLGQVAGNTIYF. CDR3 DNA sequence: TGTGCCAGCAGGCTCGGACAGGTTGCTGGAAACACCATATATTTT.